The rows below give T cell receptor beta chains drawn from one sample of a study of radiation and T cells in renal cell carcinoma. Sequencing used immunoSEQ multiplex PCR; TCRdb keeps in-frame clones, though not all of them. The table shows 80,000 or so clones, with nearly 90% occurring only once. The source was blood, collected from a patient whose treatment included radiotherapy and nephrectomy. Receptor source: a woman between 65 and 79 years old with renal cell carcinoma. CDR3s include the opening cysteine and the closing phenylalanine or tryptophan. D genes are given only for firm matches. Only some rows state a clone size, as once, few, many or a class for expanded clones.

D gene: NA
clone size: NA
V gene: TRBV29-1
J gene: TRBJ2-6
CDR3 DNA: TGCAGCGTTGACCCCGGAGCCAACGTCCTGACTTTC
CDR3 protein: CSVDPGANVLTF

D gene: NA
clone size: NA
V gene: TRBV29-1
J gene: TRBJ1-1
CDR3 DNA: TGCAGCTCCGAGGACGGCAATGAAGCTTTCTTT
CDR3 protein: CSSEDGNEAFF

D gene: TRBD2
clone size: once
V gene: TRBV6-5
J gene: TRBJ2-5
CDR3 DNA: TGTGCCAGCAGTTACTCGGGGGGGAGCGAGACCCAGTACTTC
CDR3 protein: CASSYSGGSETQYF

D gene: NA
clone size: NA
V gene: TRBV28
J gene: TRBJ2-3
CDR3 DNA: TGTGCCAGTTTAGGGGGGGACAGCACAGATACGCAGTATTTT
CDR3 protein: CASLGGDSTDTQYF

D gene: TRBD1
clone size: NA
V gene: TRBV19
J gene: TRBJ2-2
CDR3 DNA: TGTGCCAGTAAGACTCAGGGGGCCCAGGGGGAGCTGTTTTTT
CDR3 protein: CASKTQGAQGELFF

D gene: TRBD1
clone size: NA
V gene: TRBV12-5
J gene: TRBJ1-3
CDR3 DNA: TGTGCTAGTGGACGAGACAGGGGGCTTTCTGGAAACACCATATATTTT
CDR3 protein: CASGRDRGLSGNTIYF

D gene: NA
clone size: NA
V gene: TRBV6-5
J gene: TRBJ1-6
CDR3 DNA: TGTGCCAGCAGTTACTCGTCCCAGGGAAGTTCACCCCTCCACTTT
CDR3 protein: CASSYSSQGSSPLHF

D gene: NA
clone size: NA
V gene: TRBV28
J gene: TRBJ1-4
CDR3 DNA: TGTGCCAGCAGTTACCCGGGAGGTAATGAAAAACTGTTTTTT
CDR3 protein: CASSYPGGNEKLFF

D gene: NA
clone size: NA
V gene: TRBV6-5
J gene: TRBJ1-1
CDR3 DNA: TGTGCCAGCAGTGAAGATGCGGAACACACTGAAGCTTTCTTT
CDR3 protein: CASSEDAEHTEAFF

D gene: NA
clone size: NA
V gene: TRBV11-3
J gene: TRBJ1-4
CDR3 DNA: TGTGCCAGCAGCTTGAGAGGCACTAATGAAAAACTGTTTTTT
CDR3 protein: CASSLRGTNEKLFF

D gene: NA
clone size: NA
V gene: TRBV7-2
J gene: TRBJ2-1
CDR3 DNA: TGTGCCAGCAGCTTCTCCTCCCGCGGCAATGAGCAGTTCTTC
CDR3 protein: CASSFSSRGNEQFF

D gene: NA
clone size: NA
V gene: TRBV29-1
J gene: TRBJ1-1
CDR3 DNA: TGCAGCGTTAAAATTTCCCAGACGAACACTGAAGCTTTCTTT
CDR3 protein: CSVKISQTNTEAFF

D gene: NA
clone size: NA
V gene: TRBV7-9
J gene: TRBJ1-2
CDR3 DNA: TGTGCCAGCAGCTTCGAGAGAAACTATGGCTACACCTTC
CDR3 protein: CASSFERNYGYTF

D gene: TRBD2
clone size: NA
V gene: TRBV27
J gene: TRBJ2-7
CDR3 DNA: TGTGCCAGCAGTTTATGGACTAGCGGGGAATACGAGCAGTACTTC
CDR3 protein: CASSLWTSGEYEQYF

D gene: NA
clone size: NA
V gene: TRBV10-3
J gene: TRBJ2-2
CDR3 DNA: TGTGCCATCAGATCGACAGCGAACACCGGGGAGCTGTTTTTT
CDR3 protein: CAIRSTANTGELFF

D gene: NA
clone size: NA
V gene: TRBV5-4
J gene: TRBJ1-1
CDR3 DNA: TGTGCCAGCAGCTACGTGGGCACTGAAGCTTTCTTT
CDR3 protein: CASSYVGTEAFF

D gene: TRBD2
clone size: NA
V gene: TRBV7-9
J gene: TRBJ2-3
CDR3 DNA: TGTGCCAGCAGCCTCCCGACTAGCGGGGGAGTAGGAGATACGCAGTATTTT
CDR3 protein: CASSLPTSGGVGDTQYF

D gene: NA
clone size: NA
V gene: TRBV6-5
J gene: TRBJ1-1
CDR3 DNA: TGTGCCAGCAGTTACACTGCCGAGAACACTGAAGCTTTCTTT
CDR3 protein: CASSYTAENTEAFF

D gene: TRBD2
clone size: NA
V gene: TRBV7-2
J gene: TRBJ2-3
CDR3 DNA: TGTGCCAGCAGCTTAACGAATGGCGGGGGGACTTACACAGATACGCAGTATTTT
CDR3 protein: CASSLTNGGGTYTDTQYF

D gene: NA
clone size: NA
V gene: TRBV6-6
J gene: TRBJ1-6
CDR3 DNA: TGTGCCAGCAGGGACACTAGCTCCTATAATTCACCCCTCCACTTT
CDR3 protein: CASRDTSSYNSPLHF

D gene: TRBD1
clone size: NA
V gene: TRBV25-1
J gene: TRBJ2-1
CDR3 DNA: TGTGCCAGCAGTCCACCCTCTACCCGGGACAGGGCATACAATGAGCAGTTCTTC
CDR3 protein: CASSPPSTRDRAYNEQFF

D gene: NA
clone size: NA
V gene: TRBV19
J gene: TRBJ1-6
CDR3 DNA: TGTGCCAGTACCCCTGCACTTGGAACGAATTCACCCCTCCACTTT
CDR3 protein: CASTPALGTNSPLHF

D gene: NA
clone size: NA
V gene: TRBV14
J gene: TRBJ2-5
CDR3 DNA: TGTGCCAGCAGCCAGGGACTGGGCTTCCAAGAGACCCAGTACTTC
CDR3 protein: CASSQGLGFQETQYF

D gene: TRBD1
clone size: once
V gene: TRBV23-1
J gene: TRBJ1-5
CDR3 DNA: TGCGCCAGCAGTCAAGCCCTAATAACAGGGGTAGCTCAGCCCCAGCATTTT
CDR3 protein: CASSQALITGVAQPQHF

D gene: TRBD1
clone size: NA
V gene: TRBV6-6
J gene: TRBJ1-2
CDR3 DNA: TGTGCCAGCAAAGACAGGGATCCCTACTATGGCTACACCTTC
CDR3 protein: CASKDRDPYYGYTF

D gene: TRBD1
clone size: NA
V gene: TRBV7-9
J gene: TRBJ1-6
CDR3 DNA: TGTGCCAGCAGCTTAAAGGGAACAGGGGCTGGGTCACCCCTCCACTTT
CDR3 protein: CASSLKGTGAGSPLHF

D gene: NA
clone size: NA
V gene: TRBV10-2
J gene: TRBJ2-3
CDR3 DNA: TGCGCCAGCAGAGAGGCAGATACGCAGTATTTT
CDR3 protein: CASREADTQYF

D gene: NA
clone size: NA
V gene: TRBV1
J gene: TRBJ1-1
CDR3 DNA: TGCACCAGCAGCCAAGACCAGGGGCCGGCGAACACTGAAGCTTTCTTT
CDR3 protein: CTSSQDQGPANTEAFF

D gene: TRBD2
clone size: NA
V gene: TRBV5-1
J gene: TRBJ2-3
CDR3 DNA: TGCGCCAGCAGCTTGGCTAGCGGGAGCACAGATACGCAGTATTTT
CDR3 protein: CASSLASGSTDTQYF

D gene: TRBD1
clone size: NA
V gene: TRBV5-6
J gene: TRBJ1-6
CDR3 DNA: TGTGCCAGCAGCTTTAGGACAGGGGGCTCGTCACCCCTCCACTTT
CDR3 protein: CASSFRTGGSSPLHF

D gene: TRBD1
clone size: few
V gene: TRBV27
J gene: TRBJ2-1
CDR3 DNA: TGTGCCAGCACCTCTTTGGGACAGGGAAACAATGAGCAGTTCTTC
CDR3 protein: CASTSLGQGNNEQFF

D gene: TRBD2
clone size: NA
V gene: TRBV7-2
J gene: TRBJ2-5
CDR3 DNA: TGTGCCAGCAGCCCCCGGACTAGCGGGGGGGCGCGGGAGACCCAGTACTTC
CDR3 protein: CASSPRTSGGARETQYF

D gene: NA
clone size: NA
V gene: TRBV6-1
J gene: TRBJ1-5
CDR3 DNA: TGTGCCAGCACTCAAGGGGCCCCCGGTCAGCCCCAGCATTTT
CDR3 protein: CASTQGAPGQPQHF

D gene: NA
clone size: NA
V gene: TRBV19
J gene: TRBJ1-2
CDR3 DNA: TGTGCCAGTATTGACAGTAACTATGGCTACACCTTC
CDR3 protein: CASIDSNYGYTF

D gene: TRBD1
clone size: NA
V gene: TRBV5-6
J gene: TRBJ1-1
CDR3 DNA: TGTGCCAGCAGCTATCGGACAGGGTGGCACACTGAAGCTTTCTTT
CDR3 protein: CASSYRTGWHTEAFF

D gene: NA
clone size: NA
V gene: TRBV5-4
J gene: TRBJ2-7
CDR3 DNA: TGTGCCAGCAGCCTGGAACAGTTCTCCTACGAGCAGTACTTC
CDR3 protein: CASSLEQFSYEQYF

D gene: NA
clone size: NA
V gene: TRBV7-6
J gene: TRBJ1-6
CDR3 DNA: TGTGCCAGCAGCACCTTATCCAGTTTCTATAATTCACCCCTCCACTTT
CDR3 protein: CASSTLSSFYNSPLHF

D gene: TRBD2
clone size: NA
V gene: TRBV30
J gene: TRBJ2-1
CDR3 DNA: TGTGCCTGGAGTAACCGGGGGGATGAGCAGTTCTTC
CDR3 protein: CAWSNRGDEQFF

D gene: NA
clone size: once
V gene: TRBV2
J gene: TRBJ2-3
CDR3 DNA: TGTGCCAGTTCTGCGGAAAGCACAGATACGCAGTATTTT
CDR3 protein: CASSAESTDTQYF

D gene: NA
clone size: NA
V gene: TRBV28
J gene: TRBJ1-2
CDR3 DNA: TGTGCCAGCAGTTTGGAGGGCCCCCTCTATGGCTACACCTTC
CDR3 protein: CASSLEGPLYGYTF

D gene: NA
clone size: once
V gene: TRBV19
J gene: TRBJ1-5
CDR3 DNA: TGTGCCAGTAGTATCGGGAGGGGTACTAATCAGCCCCAGCATTTT
CDR3 protein: CASSIGRGTNQPQHF

D gene: NA
clone size: once
V gene: TRBV16
J gene: TRBJ2-3
CDR3 DNA: TGTGCCAGCAGCCAATCGCTCAGTATTAGCACAGATACGCAGTATTTT
CDR3 protein: CASSQSLSISTDTQYF

D gene: TRBD2
clone size: NA
V gene: TRBV14
J gene: TRBJ2-7
CDR3 DNA: TGTGCCAGCAGCCACAGAGGCAGGACTAGTGCGATCGAGCAGTACTTC
CDR3 protein: CASSHRGRTSAIEQYF

D gene: NA
clone size: NA
V gene: TRBV11-2
J gene: TRBJ1-1
CDR3 DNA: TGTGCCAGCAGACTTGCCCCAAAGACTGAAGCTTTCTTT
CDR3 protein: CASRLAPKTEAFF

D gene: NA
clone size: NA
V gene: TRBV30
J gene: TRBJ1-1
CDR3 DNA: TGTGCCTGGAGTGGACAGATAGCTGCTTTCTTT
CDR3 protein: CAWSGQIAAFF

D gene: NA
clone size: NA
V gene: TRBV4-2
J gene: TRBJ1-2
CDR3 DNA: TGTGCCAGCAGCCAAGATTCGGGACTGAAGATTAACTATGGCTACACCTTC
CDR3 protein: CASSQDSGLKINYGYTF

D gene: TRBD1
clone size: NA
V gene: TRBV19
J gene: TRBJ1-5
CDR3 DNA: TGTGCCAGTAGTTCCCAGGGGGATCAGCCCCAGCATTTT
CDR3 protein: CASSSQGDQPQHF

D gene: TRBD1
clone size: medium-sized
V gene: TRBV28
J gene: TRBJ2-7
CDR3 DNA: TGTGCCAGCAGCAACACCCGGACAGGGTACTCCTACGAGCAGTACTTC
CDR3 protein: CASSNTRTGYSYEQYF

D gene: NA
clone size: NA
V gene: TRBV2
J gene: TRBJ1-5
CDR3 DNA: TGTGCCAGCAGTGAGTGGGGGAGTGTCAATCAGCCCCAGCATTTT
CDR3 protein: CASSEWGSVNQPQHF

D gene: NA
clone size: NA
V gene: TRBV2
J gene: TRBJ1-6
CDR3 DNA: TGTGCCAGCAACAGGGCCAATTCACCCCTCCACTTT
CDR3 protein: CASNRANSPLHF

D gene: NA
clone size: once
V gene: TRBV4-1
J gene: TRBJ2-7
CDR3 DNA: TGCGCCAGCAGCCAAGTCTTCGAGGGTTCCTACGAGCAGTACTTC
CDR3 protein: CASSQVFEGSYEQYF

D gene: NA
clone size: NA
V gene: TRBV21-1
J gene: TRBJ1-3
CDR3 DNA: TGTGCCAGCAGCCCCAAAAGAGGAAGGGTCTCTGGAAACACCATATATTTT
CDR3 protein: CASSPKRGRVSGNTIYF

D gene: NA
clone size: NA
V gene: TRBV11-3
J gene: TRBJ2-1
CDR3 DNA: TGTGCCAGCAGCTCTACCCGGCAGGGCAACTACAATGAGCAGTTCTTC
CDR3 protein: CASSSTRQGNYNEQFF

D gene: TRBD2
clone size: NA
V gene: TRBV4-1
J gene: TRBJ2-3
CDR3 DNA: TGCGCCAGCAGCCAAGATATCGGACTAGGAGGGTCAGATACGCAGTATTTT
CDR3 protein: CASSQDIGLGGSDTQYF

D gene: TRBD1
clone size: NA
V gene: TRBV6-6
J gene: TRBJ2-7
CDR3 DNA: TGTGCCAGCAGAAGGGACAGCTCCTACGAGCAGTACTTC
CDR3 protein: CASRRDSSYEQYF